The table lists the clone carrying this T cell receptor (beta chain) with a few counts. Its antigen is not identified. The V gene lost 4 bases and the J gene lost 6 bases, with 9 bases spanning the gap. Germline V CDR1 and CDR2: SEHNR, FQNEAQ (reference sequence). This CDR3 is 12 amino acids long. This sample was taken from a study of early T cells in non-severe SARS-CoV-2 infection. At the level of the study: Chains from this unsorted whole-blood bulk RNA could not be paired.

Study-wide results and limits: Comparison of clonotypes with VDJdb favored anti-spike CD8 responses while missing private and CD4 specificities.

Unique molecular identifiers (one per individual cDNA molecule) were attached. TCRdb called the 5' RACE reads again in MiXCR, with one record for every CDR3 protein. The table includes tens of thousands of distinct CDR3 sequences, approximately 12% detected once. The sequences come from whole blood, collected at baseline. This TCR was recovered from an adult who was a healthcare worker with PCR-confirmed SARS-CoV-2 infection or an uninfected control (not recorded which). The donor label of this sample is uncertain. The chain links TRBV7-9 to TRBJ1-1, with unresolved D. The CDR3 loop is CASSSITAEAFF. CDR3 DNA sequence: TGTGCCAGCAGCTCAATAACAGCTGAAGCTTTCTTT.